A single sample gave rise to the 17 T cell receptor beta chains below, sequenced in a study of blood T cell repertoires in COVID-19. Libraries were prepared by immunoSEQ multiplex PCR; TCRdb keeps only in-frame clonotypes and omits some of them. The sample carries 250,000 to 300,000 clones, roughly nine tenths recorded once. The specimen sequenced was peripheral blood. The receptor source for this set is a woman in her twenties or thirties with COVID-19, enrolled during active disease.

This clone was seen only a few times. The chain links TRBV5-5 to TRBJ2-7, with D possibly TRBD2 on 6 matching bases. In germline, CDR1 is SGHKS, CDR2 YYEKEE (reference sequence). V shed 3 bases and J shed 0 bases, with 10 bases lying between them. CDR3 length equals 14 residues. The CDR3 here is CASSWDSSSYEQYF. CDR3 bases: TGTGCCAGCAGCTGGGACTCAAGCTCCTACGAGCAGTACTTC.

The rearrangement joins TRBV9 to TRBJ1-1; D is uncertain. Germline values: CDR1 SGDLS, CDR2 YYNGEE. The CDR3 runs to 13 residues. The V end was cut by 3 bases, the J end by 1 base, with 7 bases between. The CDR3 reads CASSALKNTEAFF. The CDR3, as DNA: TGTGCCAGCAGCGCCCTTAAGAACACTGAAGCTTTCTTT.

The chain is built from TRBV6-5 and TRBJ2-3; possible D gene TRBD1, 6 bases. Trimming stripped 6 bases from V and 5 bases from J, with 9 bases between. Germline lookup yields CDR1 MNHEY and CDR2 SVGAGI. The CDR3 has 12 residues. The CDR3 DNA is TGTGCCAGCAGCTCGACAGGAGATACGCAGTATTTT. Its translation is CASSSTGDTQYF.

This clone was seen only a few times. The V call is TRBV27, the J call TRBJ2-5; tentatively, D is TRBD1 (5 bases). Germline V gives CDR1 MNHEY, CDR2 SMNVEV (reference sequence). Trimming stripped 6 bases from V and 0 bases from J, with 8 bases between. This CDR3 region has 13 residues. The CDR3 DNA reads TGTGCCAGCAGGGACACTTACCAAGAGACCCAGTACTTC. Residues: CASRDTYQETQYF.

The rearrangement joins TRBV24-1 to TRBJ2-1; 10 bases are a match to TRBD2. The germline CDR1 and CDR2 sequences are KGHDR and SFDVKD. The CDR3 length is 14 residues. V lost 5 bases and J lost 9; bases outside the gene matches: 6. This CDR3 is CATSAASGRSEQFF. Here the CDR3 DNA reads TGTGCCACCAGTGCGGCTAGCGGGAGATCTGAGCAGTTCTTC.

The rearrangement links TRBV5-1 to TRBJ1-6; the D gene is possibly TRBD1 (5 bases). This CDR3 has 15 amino acids. Trimming took 2 bases from V and 10 from J, leaving 16 bases between them. Germline V gives CDR1 SGHRS, CDR2 YFSETQ. The CDR3 nucleotides are TGCGCCAGCAGCTTAGGGGCTAACACTGGGTCACCCCTCCACTTT. Its protein product is CASSLGANTGSPLHF.

This clone was detected once. This chain links TRBV6-5 with TRBJ1-2, with D perhaps TRBD1 (5 bases). Germline V gene lookup returns CDR1 MNHEY and CDR2 SVGAGI. CDR3 length: 15 amino acids. Deletions cut 0 bases from V and 0 bases from J, with 8 bases between. CDR3 in DNA: TGTGCCAGCAGTTACTCAGGACAACCTAACTATGGCTACACCTTC. This gives the protein CASSYSGQPNYGYTF.

The chain combines TRBV28 with TRBJ2-1; weak D call: TRBD2 (6 bases). V was clipped by 2 bases and J by 2 bases, with 10 bases between them. Germline assignment: CDR1 MDHEN and CDR2 SYDVKM. There are 15 residues in the CDR3. The CDR3 nucleotides read TGTGCCAGCAGTTTACAGGGAGGCGCCTACAATGAGCAGTTCTTC. Translation: CASSLQGGAYNEQFF.

V gene TRBV28 combines with J gene TRBJ1-2, with a tentative D call TRBD1 (5 bases). CDR3 size: 15 residues. Looked up from germline, CDR1 is MDHEN and CDR2 is SYDVKM. Trimming stripped 3 bases from V and 4 bases from J, with 15 bases between. The CDR3 loop is CASSLRGVTTYGYTF. CDR3 nucleotide sequence: TGTGCCAGCAGTTTGCGGGGGGTGACTACCTATGGCTACACCTTC.

The chain couples TRBV29-1 to TRBJ1-1; no reliable D call. Trimming left V 4 bases short and J 1 base short, with 16 bases between. The CDR3 contains 15 residues. Germline-derived CDR1 and CDR2 are SQVTM and ANQGSEA. The CDR3 is CSVVHHQSQNTEAFF. CDR3 sequence (DNA): TGCAGCGTTGTTCACCATCAGTCACAGAACACTGAAGCTTTCTTT. The full variable domain, completed using reference TRBV29-1 and TRBJ1-1, is SAVISQKPSRDICQRGTSLTIQCQVDSQVTMMFWYRQQPGQSLTLIATANQGSEATYESGFVIDKFPISRPNLTFSTLTVSNMSPEDSSIYLCSVVHHQSQNTEAFFGQGTRLTVV.

This rearrangement joins TRBV2 to TRBJ1-5; D not resolved. V was clipped by 7 bases and J by 2 bases, with 15 bases between them. The CDR3 spans 15 residues. Germline V gives CDR1 SNHLY, CDR2 FYNNEI. The CDR3 DNA reads TGTGCCAGCACTATCCTACCCTCGGGCAATCAGCCCCAGCATTTT. It specifies CASTILPSGNQPQHF. Full variable domain (rest looked up from reference TRBV2 and TRBJ1-5): EPEVTQTPSHQVTQMGQEVILRCVPISNHLYFYWYRQILGQKVEFLVSFYNNEISEKSEIFDDQFSVERPDGSNFTLKIRSTKLEDSAMYFCASTILPSGNQPQHFGDGTRLSIL.

The CDR3 is CASSQQPGGSGNTIYF. CDR3 DNA: TGTGCCAGCAGCCAACAACCCGGGGGTTCTGGAAACACCATATATTTT. The genes are TRBV4-2 and TRBJ1-3, with D possibly being TRBD1 (5 bases). The CDR3 contains 16 residues. CDR1 and CDR2 (germline): LGHNA, YNFKEQ. The ends were cut back, 2 bases at V and 1 base at J, with 12 bases in the middle.

The rearrangement links TRBV4-2 to TRBJ1-2; D remains unclear. There are 14 residues in the CDR3. Germline CDR1 LGHNA, CDR2 YNFKEQ. The V end lost 2 bases, the J end lost 4 bases, and 11 bases lay between the germline ends. The DNA of the CDR3 is TGTGCCAGCAGCCAATCCCCGGACTCCTATGGCTACACCTTC. Its protein is CASSQSPDSYGYTF.

J is TRBJ1-1 and V is TRBV3-1 (or the pseudogene TRBV3-2); 8 bases fit TRBD1. The germline gives CDR1 LGHDT, CDR2 YNNKEL (reference sequence). The J segment lost 0 bases and the V segment lost 5 bases, leaving 5 bases of the junction unmatched. The CDR3 runs to 15 residues. The CDR3 bases are TGTGCCAGCAGCGTCTGGACAGGGTTGAACACTGAAGCTTTCTTT. As protein: CASSVWTGLNTEAFF.

This sequence joins TRBV27 and TRBJ1-4, with 11 bases aligning to TRBD1. The CDR3 runs 14 residues. J lost 7 bases, V lost 6 bases, and 4 bases had no gene match. Germline loops: CDR1 MNHEY, CDR2 SMNVEV (reference sequence). CDR3 DNA sequence: TGTGCCAGCAGCCCCGGGACAGGGGGTGAAAAACTGTTTTTT. Translating gives CASSPGTGGEKLFF.

V is TRBV7-3 and J is TRBJ2-1; D might be TRBD2 (6 bases). With 4 bases removed from V and 9 bases from J, the gap between germline ends came to 10 bases. The CDR3 sequence is 12 residues long. CDR1 and CDR2 from the germline V gene are SGHTA and FQGTGA. The CDR3 DNA follows: TGTGCCAGCAGCTCCCTAGCGACTGAGCAGTTCTTC. It specifies CASSSLATEQFF. Full variable domain (outside the CDR3, taken from reference TRBV7-3 and TRBJ2-1): GAGVSQTPSNKVTEKGKYVELRCDPISGHTALYWYRQSLGQGPEFLIYFQGTGAADDSGLPNDRFFAVRPEGSVSTLKIQRTERGDSAVYLCASSSLATEQFFGPGTRLTVL.

The chain links TRBV10-1 to TRBJ2-3, with D maybe TRBD2 (6 bases). Germline loops: CDR1 WNHNN, CDR2 SYGVQD (reference sequence). The ends were cut back, 5 bases at V and 6 bases at J, with 12 bases in the middle. This CDR3 comprises 13 residues. CDR3 sequence: CASSLRRGDTQYF. CDR3 sequence (DNA): TGCGCCAGCAGTTTAAGACGGGGGGATACGCAGTATTTT.